One and the same sample provided the 28 T cell receptor beta chains below, sequenced in a study of CD4 T cells in relation to SARS-CoV-2 and coronaviruses listed by TCRdb under 2021. Receptor libraries were prepared by the immunoSEQ multiplex PCR assay. Entries here come from immuneACCESS through TCRdb and include only in-frame sequences with V and J called. Some clones fail to appear in such tables; in the studies checked, an unresolved V gene covers under half of the shortfall, and the cause of the remainder is unknown. This sample comprises more than 20,000 clones, roughly 62% of them detected only once. The ten largest clones represent 9.5% to 12% of the sample. Antigen specificity for these receptors is unknown. CD4+ T cells from unexposed donors were collected before the COVID-19 pandemic (2011-2018). After less than 13 days of culture, CD4+ T cells were isolated with the EasySep CD4+ T cell isolation kit.

Source material: CD4+ T cells from PBMCs, cultured in vitro. The receptor set was obtained from a human donor in good health.

V and J are TRBV5-4 and TRBJ2-5, with D hard to call. The CDR3 loop spans 14 amino acids. Germline V gives CDR1 SGHNT, CDR2 YYREEE (reference sequence). Between the trimmed V and J ends, which lost 4 bases and 0 bases, there was a span of 10 bases. The DNA for the CDR3 is TGTGCCAGCAGCACCGACAAGTACCAAGAGACCCAGTACTTC. Its translation: CASSTDKYQETQYF.

This clone came up a few times. In DNA form, the CDR3 reads TGCGCCAGCAGCTTGGAGGGGGCCGCGGACAATGAGCAGTTCTTC. This gives the protein CASSLEGAADNEQFF. V and J are TRBV5-1 and TRBJ2-1, with 7 positions matching TRBD1. Trimming at V came to 0 bases and at J to 5 bases, leaving 5 bases not matched to a gene. CDR3 length: 15 residues. Germline assignment: CDR1 SGHRS and CDR2 YFSETQ.

In DNA form, the CDR3 reads TGCGCCAGCAGCCAAGTCGCGGGGGGGCGCACAGATACGCAGTATTTT. It translates to CASSQVAGGRTDTQYF. The J gene is TRBJ2-3, the V gene TRBV4-3; TRBD2 aligns across 9 bases. The length of the CDR3 is 16 residues. V shed 1 base and J 1 base; nucleotides not matched to a gene: 3. The V gene's germline CDR1 is LGHNA and CDR2 YSLEER.

This chain connects TRBV7-2 to TRBJ1-2; TRBD1 matches at 10 bases. Germline trimming cut 4 bases from V and 4 bases from J; bases unmatched to any gene: 9. CDR1 is SGHTA, CDR2 FQGNSA, per germline. The CDR3 contains 16 residues. The CDR3: CASSSDSGTGVYGYTF. The CDR3 DNA is TGTGCCAGCAGCTCAGACTCCGGGACAGGGGTCTATGGCTACACCTTC.

The genes are TRBV4-1 and TRBJ2-1, with 12 bases lining up with TRBD2. CDR3 size: 16 residues. After removal of 2 bases from V and 8 bases from J, the junction contained 7 bases not matched to a gene. Looked up from germline, CDR1 is MGHRA and CDR2 is YSYEKL. The CDR3 loop reads CASSQMKLAGGDEQFF. As DNA, the CDR3 is TGCGCCAGCAGCCAAATGAAGCTAGCGGGAGGGGATGAGCAGTTCTTC.

The chain employs TRBV11-2 and TRBJ1-6, with D maybe TRBD1 (5 bases). CDR3 length: 14 amino acids. Trimming took 1 base from V and 7 from J, leaving 8 bases between them. Germline lookup yields CDR1 SGHAT and CDR2 FQNNGV. CDR3 coding DNA: TGTGCCAGCAGCTTAGGGGACGGGAATTCACCCCTCCACTTT. It codes for CASSLGDGNSPLHF. Filled out from reference TRBV11-2 and TRBJ1-6, the complete variable domain reads EAGVAQSPRYKIIEKRQSVAFWCNPISGHATLYWYQQILGQGPKLLIQFQNNGVVDDSQLPKDRFSAERLKGVDSTLKIQPAKLEDSAVYLCASSLGDGNSPLHFGNGTRLTVT.

This clone was seen only a few times. The rearrangement joins TRBV6-5 to TRBJ1-1; no definite D call. The germline V and J ends were trimmed by 6 bases and 0 bases, with 11 bases remaining between them. Germline CDR1 MNHEY, CDR2 SVGAGI. The CDR3 extends over 14 amino acids. CDR3 residues: CASRPGFMNTEAFF. The DNA for the CDR3 is TGTGCCAGCAGGCCGGGATTTATGAACACTGAAGCTTTCTTT.

The chain links TRBV5-6 to TRBJ2-2; D ambiguous. The CDR3 covers 13 residues. V lost 2 bases and J 3 bases, leaving 5 bases between the germline ends. In germline, CDR1 is SGHDT, CDR2 YYEEEE. CDR3 sequence: CASSFWDTGELFF. The CDR3 DNA reads TGTGCCAGCAGCTTTTGGGACACCGGGGAGCTGTTTTTT.

The chain links TRBV5-6 to TRBJ1-4; D gene unclear. Trimming cost V 0 bases and J 7 bases, with 10 bases left between them. The length of the CDR3 is 14 residues. Germline V lookup: CDR1 SGHDT, CDR2 YYEEEE. Here the CDR3 DNA reads TGTGCCAGCAGCTTGGAACAGACGGCTGAAAAACTGTTTTTT. Translating it yields CASSLEQTAEKLFF.

This clone was found a few times. The gene calls are TRBV3-1 (or the pseudogene TRBV3-2) and TRBJ2-1, with D possibly matching TRBD2 (5 bases). V was clipped by 6 bases and J by 0 bases, with 12 bases between them. The length of the CDR3 is 15 residues. Germline CDR1 LGHDT, CDR2 YNNKEL (reference sequence). In DNA, the CDR3 is TGTGCCAGCAGGATTGGGAGTGGCTCCTACAATGAGCAGTTCTTC. Translation: CASRIGSGSYNEQFF.

The chain carries TRBV3-1 (or the pseudogene TRBV3-2) and TRBJ1-6; no firm D call. The CDR3 totals 14 residues. Germline-derived CDR1 and CDR2 are LGHDT and YNNKEL (reference sequence). With 1 base removed from V and 6 bases from J, the gap between germline ends came to 7 bases. The CDR3 protein is CASSQGRTNSPLHF. For the CDR3, the DNA is TGTGCCAGCAGCCAAGGACGGACTAATTCACCCCTCCACTTT.

The V call is TRBV7-9, the J call TRBJ2-3; 15 bases align to TRBD2. Germline lookup yields CDR1 SEHNR and CDR2 FQNEAQ (reference sequence). V gave up 3 bases and J gave up 2 bases; unmatched junction bases: 9. This CDR3 is built from 19 residues. CDR3 amino acids: CASSLGLAGGPSFTDTQYF. The CDR3 DNA is TGTGCCAGCAGCTTGGGACTAGCGGGGGGCCCTTCCTTCACAGATACGCAGTATTTT. Full variable domain (remainder filled in from reference TRBV7-9 and TRBJ2-3): DTGVSQNPRHKITKRGQNVTFRCDPISEHNRLYWYRQTLGQGPEFLTYFQNEAQLEKSRLLSDRFSAERPKGSFSTLEIQRTEQGDSAMYLCASSLGLAGGPSFTDTQYFGPGTRLTVL.

Only a few counts were recorded for this clone. This chain links TRBV14 with TRBJ2-2; TRBD2 aligns across 9 bases. With V trimmed by 4 bases and J by 3 bases, 3 bases remained unmatched. CDR1 and CDR2 (germline): SGHDN, FVKESK. This CDR3 is built from 15 residues. The DNA for the CDR3 is TGTGCCAGCAGCCCGGGACTAGCAGACACCGGGGAGCTGTTTTTT. This gives the protein CASSPGLADTGELFF. The full variable domain, completed using reference TRBV14 and TRBJ2-2, is EAGVTQFPSHSVIEKGQTVTLRCDPISGHDNLYWYRRVMGKEIKFLLHFVKESKQDESGMPNNRFLAERTGGTYSTLKVQPAELEDSGVYFCASSPGLADTGELFFGEGSRLTVL.

The J gene is TRBJ1-2, the V gene TRBV5-1, with TRBD1 matching over 8 bases. The CDR3 extends over 14 amino acids. Trimming cost V 5 bases and J 8 bases; bases outside gene matches: 11. Germline CDR1 and CDR2: SGHRS and YFSETQ. The CDR3 reads CASSYGQGVEGYTF. Here the CDR3 DNA reads TGCGCCAGCAGTTATGGACAGGGAGTTGAGGGCTACACCTTC.

The rearrangement uses TRBV18 and TRBJ1-1, with a weak D call TRBD1 (5 bases). Trimming removed 2 bases at V and 3 bases at J, with 10 bases between. The germline V gene has CDR1 KGHSH and CDR2 LQKENI. The CDR3 has 14 amino acids. The CDR3, as DNA: TGTGCCAGCTCACCATCGGGGGACGACACTGAAGCTTTCTTT. Protein sequence: CASSPSGDDTEAFF.

The chain uses TRBV6-2 or TRBV6-3 and TRBJ2-7, with D perhaps matching TRBD2 (6 bases). The V gene's germline CDR1 is MNHEY and CDR2 SVGEGT. CDR3 size: 16 residues. V lost 2 bases to trimming and J lost 3 bases, with 17 bases between them. The CDR3 DNA sequence: TGTGCCAGCAGTTACCCACTCGGAGGGTTCCTCTACGAGCAGTACTTC. Translation: CASSYPLGGFLYEQYF.

The chain links TRBV5-4 to TRBJ1-1; the D gene is possibly TRBD1 (6 bases). Looked up from germline, CDR1 is SGHNT and CDR2 is YYREEE (reference sequence). Trimming left V 4 bases short and J 0 bases short, with 10 bases between. The CDR3 covers 14 residues. Written as DNA, the CDR3 is TGTGCCAGCAGCCGAACAGGGATGAACACTGAAGCTTTCTTT. Residues: CASSRTGMNTEAFF.

The chain combines TRBV11-2 with TRBJ2-7; D is undetermined. CDR3 size: 14 residues. Germline V gene data show CDR1 as SGHAT and CDR2 as FQNNGV. V lost 3 bases, J lost 0 bases, and 9 bases lay in between. CDR3 region: CASSFNPFSYEQYF. The CDR3 DNA is TGTGCCAGCAGCTTTAATCCATTCTCCTACGAGCAGTACTTC. The full variable domain, completed using reference TRBV11-2 and TRBJ2-7, is EAGVAQSPRYKIIEKRQSVAFWCNPISGHATLYWYQQILGQGPKLLIQFQNNGVVDDSQLPKDRFSAERLKGVDSTLKIQPAKLEDSAVYLCASSFNPFSYEQYFGPGTRLTVT.

This clone turned up a few times. The chain employs TRBV5-1 and TRBJ1-1, with D perhaps TRBD1 (6 bases). This CDR3 has 15 amino acids. Trimming removed 4 bases at V and 6 bases at J, with 19 bases between. CDR1 SGHRS and CDR2 YFSETQ come from the germline V gene. The CDR3 sequence is CASSPLGGGEAEAFF. The CDR3 DNA follows: TGCGCCAGCAGCCCCCTGGGGGGGGGCGAGGCTGAAGCTTTCTTT.

This chain links TRBV7-3 with TRBJ2-1; 9 bases fit TRBD2. The CDR3 sequence is 15 residues long. In germline, CDR1 is SGHTA, CDR2 FQGTGA. With 6 bases clipped from V and 9 bases from J, the junction kept 12 bases outside the gene matches. CDR3 DNA sequence: TGTGCCAGCAGTGGCGGGGGGGGGACCCAGGCTGAGCAGTTCTTC. Its protein is CASSGGGGTQAEQFF. The full variable domain, rest sourced from reference TRBV7-3 and TRBJ2-1, is GAGVSQTPSNKVTEKGKYVELRCDPISGHTALYWYRQSLGQGPEFLIYFQGTGAADDSGLPNDRFFAVRPEGSVSTLKIQRTERGDSAVYLCASSGGGGTQAEQFFGPGTRLTVL.

This chain links TRBV13 with TRBJ1-3; 7 bases align to TRBD1. The J segment lost 2 bases and the V segment lost 0 bases, leaving 4 bases of the junction unmatched. CDR1 is PRHDT, CDR2 FYEKMQ, per germline (reference sequence). The CDR3 is 16 amino acids. This chain's CDR3 is CASSLGLQGAGNTIYF. As DNA, the CDR3 is TGTGCCAGCAGCTTAGGCCTCCAGGGGGCTGGAAACACCATATATTTT.

The V call is TRBV2, the J call TRBJ1-5; no reliable D call. The CDR3 length is 15 residues. Trimming took off 8 bases at V and 7 bases at J, with 21 bases between the two ends. Germline values: CDR1 SNHLY, CDR2 FYNNEI. CDR3 nucleotide sequence: TGTGCCAGCGGAAAGGATGGGTCGGGGAACCAGCCCCAGCATTTT. Its translation is CASGKDGSGNQPQHF. Based on the CDR3 plus reference TRBV2 and TRBJ1-5, the full variable domain is EPEVTQTPSHQVTQMGQEVILRCVPISNHLYFYWYRQILGQKVEFLVSFYNNEISEKSEIFDDQFSVERPDGSNFTLKIRSTKLEDSAMYFCASGKDGSGNQPQHFGDGTRLSIL.

The chain joins TRBV30 to TRBJ2-5; a weak D match, TRBD2 (6 bases). In germline, CDR1 is GTSNPN, CDR2 SVGIG (reference sequence). The CDR3 is 14 residues long. V was cut by 1 base and J by 2 bases, with 11 bases left in between. CDR3 loop: CAWSEGSGQETQYF. The CDR3 coding sequence is TGTGCCTGGAGTGAGGGTAGCGGTCAAGAGACCCAGTACTTC.

There are a few counts of this clone. The chain joins TRBV19 to TRBJ1-4; a weak D match, TRBD1 (5 bases). The CDR3 covers 16 residues. V dropped 7 bases and J dropped 8 bases, with 23 bases sitting between them. In germline, CDR1 is LNHDA, CDR2 SQIVND (reference sequence). The CDR3 here is CASTPFTGLKGEKLFF. DNA of the CDR3: TGTGCCAGTACTCCATTTACCGGACTTAAGGGGGAAAAACTGTTTTTT.

J is TRBJ2-5 and V is TRBV7-2; 8 bases align to TRBD2. V lost 5 bases and J lost 5; bases outside the gene matches: 7. Germline-derived CDR1 and CDR2 are SGHTA and FQGNSA. The CDR3 extends over 14 amino acids. The CDR3 sequence is CASSLNSGGETQYF. The CDR3 coding sequence is TGTGCCAGCAGCCTCAACAGCGGGGGCGAGACCCAGTACTTC.

The chain uses TRBV2 and TRBJ2-7, with 9 bases that match TRBD1. Per the germline V gene, CDR1 is SNHLY and CDR2 is FYNNEI. This CDR3 is built from 15 residues. The junction had 12 bases not matched to a gene; V was cut back by 6 bases and J by 6 bases. CDR3: CASRAARDRVGEQYF. The CDR3 DNA reads TGTGCCAGCAGAGCAGCACGGGACAGGGTAGGCGAGCAGTACTTC.

The rearrangement uses TRBV2 and TRBJ2-7, with 7 bases fitting TRBD1. CDR1 SNHLY and CDR2 FYNNEI come from the germline V gene. With V trimmed by 6 bases and J by 5 bases, 10 bases remained unmatched. The CDR3 length is 14 residues. Here the CDR3 DNA reads TGTGCCAGCAGGGAGAGACAGGGTCGGGACGAGCAGTACTTC. Protein sequence: CASRERQGRDEQYF.

J is TRBJ1-2 and V is TRBV4-3; 9 nucleotides align to TRBD1. The ends lost 1 base at V and 7 bases at J; junction bases unmatched: 1. The CDR3 extends over 13 amino acids. The germline V gene has CDR1 LGHNA and CDR2 YSLEER. CDR3 coding DNA: TGCGCCAGCAGCCAAGTGGGACAGGGTGGCTACACCTTC. Protein sequence: CASSQVGQGGYTF.